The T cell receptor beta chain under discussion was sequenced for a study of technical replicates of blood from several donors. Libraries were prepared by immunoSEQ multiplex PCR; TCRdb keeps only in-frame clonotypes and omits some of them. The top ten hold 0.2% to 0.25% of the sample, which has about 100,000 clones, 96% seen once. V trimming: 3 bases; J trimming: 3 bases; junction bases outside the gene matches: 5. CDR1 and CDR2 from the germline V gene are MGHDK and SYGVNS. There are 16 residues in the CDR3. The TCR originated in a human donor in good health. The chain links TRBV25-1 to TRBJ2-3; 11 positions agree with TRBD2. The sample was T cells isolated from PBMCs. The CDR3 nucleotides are TGTGCCAGCAGTGAGGGACGGACTAGCGGGACAGATACGCAGTATTTT. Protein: CASSEGRTSGTDTQYF.